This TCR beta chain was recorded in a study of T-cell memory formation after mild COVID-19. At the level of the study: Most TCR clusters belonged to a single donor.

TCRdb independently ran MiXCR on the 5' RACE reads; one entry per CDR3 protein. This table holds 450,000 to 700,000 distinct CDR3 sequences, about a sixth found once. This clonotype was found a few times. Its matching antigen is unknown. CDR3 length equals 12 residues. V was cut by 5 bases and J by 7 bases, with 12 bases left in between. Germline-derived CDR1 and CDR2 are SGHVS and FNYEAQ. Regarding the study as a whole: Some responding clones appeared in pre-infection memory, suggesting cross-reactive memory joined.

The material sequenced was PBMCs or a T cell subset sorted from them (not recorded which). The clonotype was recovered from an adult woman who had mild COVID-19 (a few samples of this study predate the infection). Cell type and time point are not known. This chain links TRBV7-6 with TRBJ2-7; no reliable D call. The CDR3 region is CASSQNDREQYF. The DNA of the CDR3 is TGTGCCAGCAGCCAAAATGACCGGGAGCAGTACTTC. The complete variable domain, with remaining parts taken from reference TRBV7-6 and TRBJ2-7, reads GAGVSQSPRYKVTKRGQDVALRCDPISGHVSLYWYRQALGQGPEFLTYFNYEAQQDKSGLPNDRFSAERPEGSISTLTIQRTEQRDSAMYRCASSQNDREQYFGPGTRLTVT.